These T cell receptor beta chains were read from a single sample in a study of cytomegalovirus exposure and HLA in healthy donors. Sequencing used immunoSEQ multiplex PCR; TCRdb keeps in-frame clones, though not all of them. Among about 180,000 clones, roughly 78% were seen once, and the ten largest hold about 1.9%. The sample consisted of PBMCs. These receptors were collected from a woman aged 25 to 39 in good health and CMV-seronegative. Both conserved end residues are part of each CDR3. A D gene is named only where the DNA matches it firmly. Not every row has a clone size; where given, it reads once, few, many or a size class.

>TRBV5-1|.|TRBJ1-6|.
CASSLEMRVRDSPLHF
TGCGCCAGCAGCTTGGAGATGAGGGTAAGGGATTCACCCCTCCACTTT
>TRBV4-1|.|TRBJ1-4|.
CASSQGAQGYNEKLFF
TGCGCCAGCAGCCAAGGGGCGCAGGGATATAATGAAAAACTGTTTTTT
>TRBV6-5|TRBD2|TRBJ2-1|.
CASSYSWTSGGNEQFF
TGTGCCAGCAGTTACTCGTGGACTAGCGGGGGGAATGAGCAGTTCTTC
>TRBV2|.|TRBJ2-1|once
CASSDPLAYSYNEQFF
TGTGCCAGCAGTGATCCTCTAGCCTACTCCTACAATGAGCAGTTCTTC
>TRBV15|.|TRBJ2-5|.
CATSRDGGGAIETQYF
TGTGCCACCAGCAGAGATGGAGGAGGGGCCATTGAGACCCAGTACTTC
>TRBV4-1|TRBD1|TRBJ2-5|once
CASSRQGEGETQYF
TGCGCCAGCAGCCGACAGGGAGAGGGAGAGACCCAGTACTTC
>TRBV7-2|.|TRBJ2-7|once
CASSLYGTYEQYF
TGTGCCAGCAGCTTATACGGTACCTACGAGCAGTACTTC
>TRBV6-4|.|TRBJ1-5|.
CASSLDFGNQPQHF
TGTGCCAGCAGCCTCGACTTCGGGAATCAGCCCCAGCATTTT
>TRBV6-5|TRBD2|TRBJ2-3|.
CASRTSGSPTQYF
TGTGCCAGCAGAACTAGCGGGAGCCCTACGCAGTATTTT
>TRBV5-8|.|TRBJ2-1|.
CASSSAEWRYNEQFF
TGTGCCAGCAGCTCGGCGGAGTGGAGGTACAATGAGCAGTTCTTC
>TRBV5-1|TRBD2|TRBJ2-3|.
CASSFAGVPLDTQYF
TGCGCCAGCAGCTTTGCGGGGGTCCCGTTAGATACGCAGTATTTT
>TRBV29-1|.|TRBJ2-5|.
CSVDLYQETQYF
TGCAGCGTTGACTTGTACCAAGAGACCCAGTACTTC
>TRBV6-6|.|TRBJ1-2|.
CASSYLTVNYGYTF
TGTGCCAGCAGTTACTTGACAGTTAACTATGGCTACACCTTC
>TRBV7-3|TRBD1|TRBJ1-5|few
CASSSGTGGAGNQPQHF
TGTGCCAGCAGCTCCGGGACAGGGGGCGCCGGCAATCAGCCCCAGCATTTT
>TRBV7-9|TRBD1|TRBJ1-5|.
CASSAGQGASNQPQHF
TGTGCCAGCAGCGCGGGACAGGGGGCGAGCAATCAGCCCCAGCATTTT
>TRBV19|.|TRBJ1-1|few
CASSISTSETGAFF
TGTGCCAGTAGTATAAGCACCAGTGAGACGGGAGCTTTCTTT
>TRBV2|.|TRBJ2-6|.
CASSPGAFTGANVLTF
TGTGCCAGCAGTCCGGGAGCATTTACTGGGGCCAACGTCCTGACTTTC
>TRBV2|TRBD2|TRBJ2-7|.
CASNTGLAGGKRSYEQYF
TGTGCCAGCAATACGGGACTAGCGGGGGGGAAGCGGTCCTACGAGCAGTACTTC
>TRBV29-1|.|TRBJ1-2|.
CSVEDPGRLNYGYTF
TGCAGCGTTGAAGATCCCGGCAGACTTAACTATGGCTACACCTTC
>TRBV10-1|.|TRBJ2-5|.
CASSEGTGQETQYF
TGCGCCAGCAGTGAAGGAACAGGGCAAGAGACCCAGTACTTC
>TRBV19|TRBD1|TRBJ1-1|.
CASSIDPRTGRTEAFF
TGTGCCAGTAGTATAGATCCCCGGACAGGGCGCACTGAAGCTTTCTTT